This passage covers 13 T cell receptor beta chains from one sample sequenced in a study of blood T cell repertoires in COVID-19. Using immunoSEQ multiplex PCR, the repertoire was profiled, and TCRdb retains in-frame clones only, with some absent. The sample holds fewer than 120,000 clones, about 70% seen once. The sequencing input was peripheral blood. The receptors stem from an older woman with acute or convalescent COVID-19.

The chain carries TRBV11-2 and TRBJ1-1, with unresolved D. The length of the CDR3 is 17 residues. Germline V lookup: CDR1 SGHAT, CDR2 FQNNGV. Trimming stripped 4 bases from V and 0 bases from J, with 18 bases between. The CDR3 region is CASSSIRFRSMNTEAFF. The CDR3 DNA reads as TGTGCCAGCAGCTCAATTCGGTTTAGGAGCATGAACACTGAAGCTTTCTTT. The variable domain in full, completed from reference TRBV11-2 and TRBJ1-1, reads EAGVAQSPRYKIIEKRQSVAFWCNPISGHATLYWYQQILGQGPKLLIQFQNNGVVDDSQLPKDRFSAERLKGVDSTLKIQPAKLEDSAVYLCASSSIRFRSMNTEAFFGQGTRLTVV.

The chain carries TRBV7-3 and TRBJ1-1, with D possibly matching TRBD1 (5 bases). Germline loops: CDR1 SGHTA, CDR2 FQGTGA. The CDR3 runs to 14 residues. Trimming pared 5 bases from V and 1 base from J, leaving 11 bases between. The CDR3 sequence is CASSLGAGNTEAFF. The DNA for the CDR3 is TGTGCCAGCAGCCTTGGGGCAGGGAACACTGAAGCTTTCTTT.

The V call is TRBV24-1, the J call TRBJ1-1, with 8 positions matching TRBD1. The CDR3 has 13 amino acids. Losses at the gene ends were 6 bases for V and 1 base for J; bases not matched to a gene: 0. Germline V gene data show CDR1 as KGHDR and CDR2 as SFDVKD. The DNA for the CDR3 is TGTGCCACCAGTCAGGGGGCGAACACTGAAGCTTTCTTT. It yields the protein CATSQGANTEAFF.

The CDR3 reads CATNHLTAANQPQHF. Written as DNA, the CDR3 is TGTGCCACGAATCACCTGACGGCAGCGAATCAGCCCCAGCATTTT. The rearrangement uses TRBV19 and TRBJ1-5; no definite D call. The CDR3 contains 15 residues. V was clipped by 10 bases and J by 4 bases, with 20 bases between them. CDR1 and CDR2 from the germline V gene are LNHDA and SQIVND (reference sequence).

The rearrangement uses TRBV7-2 and TRBJ2-3, with 7 bases lining up with TRBD2. V was pared by 2 bases and J by 4 bases, with 6 bases of the junction left unmatched. The CDR3 spans 15 residues. Germline lookup yields CDR1 SGHTA and CDR2 FQGNSA. The CDR3 DNA reads TGTGCCAGCAGCTTAACCAGGCTAGCGGCAGATACGCAGTATTTT. Amino acids: CASSLTRLAADTQYF.

Of note for this clone: The same CDR3 arises from other DNA sequences in this sample as well. The rearrangement uses TRBV6-5 and TRBJ2-4, with 7 positions matching TRBD1. Germline loops: CDR1 MNHEY, CDR2 SVGAGI. With V trimmed by 0 bases and J by 2 bases, 1 base remained unmatched. The CDR3 is 15 amino acids. The CDR3 loop is CASSYSTGTKNIQYF. CDR3 in DNA: TGTGCCAGCAGTTACTCGACAGGGACCAAAAACATTCAGTACTTC.

The chain carries TRBV6-5 and TRBJ2-3; weak D call: TRBD1 (6 bases). CDR1 and CDR2 (germline): MNHEY, SVGAGI. The length of the CDR3 is 15 residues. Between the trimmed V and J ends, which lost 4 bases and 3 bases, there was a span of 14 bases. This chain's CDR3 is CASSSQGVGTDTQYF. CDR3 nucleotides: TGTGCCAGCAGTTCACAGGGTGTAGGGACAGATACGCAGTATTTT.

This clone was seen more than once but under ten times. V usage is TRBV19 and J usage is TRBJ2-7; weak D call: TRBD2 (6 bases). The CDR3 extends over 11 amino acids. With 3 bases removed from V and 6 bases from J, the gap between germline ends came to 6 bases. The germline gives CDR1 LNHDA, CDR2 SQIVND (reference sequence). DNA of the CDR3: TGTGCCAGTAGTATCGGGGGCGAGCAGTACTTC. The encoded protein is CASSIGGEQYF.

The rearrangement links TRBV5-1 to TRBJ1-4; D perhaps matches TRBD1 (5 bases). V was shortened by 2 bases and J by 8 bases, with 22 bases between the two germline ends. CDR1 and CDR2 from the germline V gene are SGHRS and YFSETQ. The CDR3 has 17 residues. The CDR3 sequence is CASSFGRDKFLGEKLFF. In DNA, the CDR3 is TGCGCCAGCAGCTTCGGCAGGGATAAGTTCTTGGGCGAAAAACTGTTTTTT.

V and J are TRBV2 and TRBJ1-3, with D unresolved. V lost 6 bases and J lost 2, with 8 bases in between. The CDR3 is 13 amino acids. In germline, CDR1 is SNHLY, CDR2 FYNNEI. This CDR3 reads CASSREPGNTIYF. The CDR3 nucleotides read TGTGCCAGCAGCCGGGAGCCTGGAAACACCATATATTTT. The whole variable domain, filled in from reference TRBV2 and TRBJ1-3, reads EPEVTQTPSHQVTQMGQEVILRCVPISNHLYFYWYRQILGQKVEFLVSFYNNEISEKSEIFDDQFSVERPDGSNFTLKIRSTKLEDSAMYFCASSREPGNTIYFGEGSWLTVV.

This chain links TRBV19 with TRBJ2-3; D unclear. CDR3 length: 12 residues. Germline loops: CDR1 LNHDA, CDR2 SQIVND (reference sequence). The ends were cut back, 8 bases at V and 3 bases at J, with 9 bases in the middle. The DNA of the CDR3 is TGTGCCAGTGGAGTTAGGACAGATACGCAGTATTTT. It specifies CASGVRTDTQYF. The full variable domain, in which reference TRBV19 and TRBJ2-3 provide the parts outside the CDR3, is DGGITQSPKYLFRKEGQNVTLSCEQNLNHDAMYWYRQDPGQGLRLIYYSQIVNDFQKGDIAEGYSVSREKKESFPLTVTSAQKNPTAFYLCASGVRTDTQYFGPGTRLTVL.

The rearrangement uses TRBV6-1 and TRBJ1-5; D remains unclear. The V end lost 2 bases, the J end lost 10 bases, and 15 bases lay between the germline ends. The CDR3 loop spans 14 amino acids. CDR1 MNHNS and CDR2 SASEGT come from the germline V gene. In DNA form, the CDR3 reads TGTGCCAGCAGTGAATATTCTTCCAATCTACCCCAGCATTTT. This encodes CASSEYSSNLPQHF.

This clone was seen a handful of times. This chain connects TRBV27 to TRBJ1-2, with TRBD1 matching 9 bases. V trimming: 4 bases; J trimming: 8 bases; junction bases outside the gene matches: 11. The CDR3 loop spans 15 amino acids. Germline lookup yields CDR1 MNHEY and CDR2 SMNVEV (reference sequence). The CDR3: CASSSSPGTGKGYTF. CDR3 DNA: TGTGCCAGCAGTTCCTCTCCCGGGACAGGGAAAGGCTACACCTTC.